This T cell receptor beta chain came from a study of identical twins. Trimming pared 6 bases from V and 11 bases from J, leaving 19 bases between. Germline V gene data show CDR1 as ENHRY and CDR2 as SYGVKD. This CDR3 comprises 14 residues. Only one count was recorded for this clonotype. This may be a read error, as it is one base from a much larger clone. TCRdb re-called the 5' RACE reads with MiXCR, one entry per CDR3 protein. The sample lists hundreds of thousands of distinct CDR3 sequences, about 20% occurring once. The data were also submitted as part of a second study, on T cells expressing NK-cell markers.

This TCR came from a woman in her late teens or twenties in good health. The specimen sequenced was PBMCs. The V call is TRBV10-3, the J call TRBJ2-2; D may match TRBD1 or TRBD2 (6 bases each). CDR3 nucleotide sequence: TGTGCCATCAGAGGAGGGGGAAGGAACGCAGAGCTGTTTTTT. The encoded protein is CAIRGGGRNAELFF.